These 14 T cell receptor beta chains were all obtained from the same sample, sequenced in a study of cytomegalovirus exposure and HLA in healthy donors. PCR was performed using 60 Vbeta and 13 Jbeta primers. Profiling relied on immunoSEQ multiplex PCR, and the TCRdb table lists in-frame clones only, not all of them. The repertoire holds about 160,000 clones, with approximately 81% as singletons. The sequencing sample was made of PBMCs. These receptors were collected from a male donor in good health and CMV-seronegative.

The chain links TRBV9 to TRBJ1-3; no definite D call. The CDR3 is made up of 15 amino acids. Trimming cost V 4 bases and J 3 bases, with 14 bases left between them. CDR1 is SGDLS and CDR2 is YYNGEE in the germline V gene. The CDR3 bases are TGTGCCAGCAGCCCACATCGGCGGGGTGGAAACACCATATATTTT. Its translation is CASSPHRRGGNTIYF.

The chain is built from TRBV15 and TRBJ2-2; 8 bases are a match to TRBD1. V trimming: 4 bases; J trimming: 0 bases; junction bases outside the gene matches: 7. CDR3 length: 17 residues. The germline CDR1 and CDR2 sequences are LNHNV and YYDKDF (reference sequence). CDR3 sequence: CATSNPGQESNTGELFF. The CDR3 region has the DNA TGTGCCACCAGCAATCCGGGACAGGAATCGAACACCGGGGAGCTGTTTTTT.

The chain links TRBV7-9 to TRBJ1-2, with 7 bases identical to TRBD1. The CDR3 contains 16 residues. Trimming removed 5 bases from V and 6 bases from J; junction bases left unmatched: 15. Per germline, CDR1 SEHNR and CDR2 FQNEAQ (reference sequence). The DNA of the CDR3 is TGTGCCAGCAGCACAAATGTGGGGACAGCCCTTGATGGCTACACCTTC. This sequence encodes CASSTNVGTALDGYTF.

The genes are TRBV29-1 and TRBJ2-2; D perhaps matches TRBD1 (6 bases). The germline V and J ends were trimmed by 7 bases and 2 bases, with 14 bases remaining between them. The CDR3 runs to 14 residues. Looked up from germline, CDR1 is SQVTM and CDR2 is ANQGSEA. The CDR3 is CSASPRGNTGELFF. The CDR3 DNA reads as TGCAGCGCCTCACCCAGGGGAAACACCGGGGAGCTGTTTTTT.

In DNA form, the CDR3 reads TGTGCCAGCTCTCCGGACAAGAACACTGAAGCTTTCTTT. This encodes CASSPDKNTEAFF. The chain combines TRBV18 with TRBJ1-1; D perhaps matches TRBD1 (5 bases). CDR1 is KGHSH and CDR2 is LQKENI in the germline V gene. V was clipped by 6 bases and J by 1 base, with 9 bases between them. The CDR3 extends over 13 amino acids. Drawing the rest from reference TRBV18 and TRBJ1-1, the complete variable domain is NAGVMQNPRHLVRRRGQEARLRCSPMKGHSHVYWYRQLPEEGLKFMVYLQKENIIDESGMPKERFSAEFPKEGPSILRIQQVVRGDSAAYFCASSPDKNTEAFFGQGTRLTVV.

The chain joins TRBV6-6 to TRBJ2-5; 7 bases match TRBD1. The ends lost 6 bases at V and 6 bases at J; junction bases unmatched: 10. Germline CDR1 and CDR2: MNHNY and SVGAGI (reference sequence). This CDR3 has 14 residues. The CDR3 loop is CASSLDRDVQTQYF. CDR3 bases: TGTGCCAGCAGCCTCGACAGGGACGTGCAGACCCAGTACTTC.

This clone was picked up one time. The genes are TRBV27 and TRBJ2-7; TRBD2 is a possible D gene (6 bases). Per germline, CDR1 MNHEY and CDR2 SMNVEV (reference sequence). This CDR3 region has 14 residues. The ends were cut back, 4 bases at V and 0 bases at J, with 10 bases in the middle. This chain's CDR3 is CASSSSASSYEQYF. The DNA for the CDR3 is TGTGCCAGCAGTTCTAGCGCTAGCTCCTACGAGCAGTACTTC.

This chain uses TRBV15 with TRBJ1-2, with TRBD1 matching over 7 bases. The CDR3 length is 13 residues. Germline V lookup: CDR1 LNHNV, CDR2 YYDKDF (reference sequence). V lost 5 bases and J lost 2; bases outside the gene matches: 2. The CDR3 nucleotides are TGTGCCACCAGCCTGACAGGGAACTATGGCTACACCTTC. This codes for CATSLTGNYGYTF.

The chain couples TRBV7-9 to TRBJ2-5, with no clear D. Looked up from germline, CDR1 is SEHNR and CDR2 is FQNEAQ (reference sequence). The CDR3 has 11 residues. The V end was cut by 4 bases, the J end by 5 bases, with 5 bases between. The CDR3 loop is CASSSLETQYF. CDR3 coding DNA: TGTGCCAGCAGCTCCCTCGAGACCCAGTACTTC.

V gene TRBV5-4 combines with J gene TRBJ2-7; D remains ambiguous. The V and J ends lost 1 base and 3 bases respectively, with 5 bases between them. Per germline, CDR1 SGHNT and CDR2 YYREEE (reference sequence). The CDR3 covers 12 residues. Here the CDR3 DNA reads TGTGCCAGCAGCTTGTCGGGCTACGAGCAGTACTTC. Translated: CASSLSGYEQYF.

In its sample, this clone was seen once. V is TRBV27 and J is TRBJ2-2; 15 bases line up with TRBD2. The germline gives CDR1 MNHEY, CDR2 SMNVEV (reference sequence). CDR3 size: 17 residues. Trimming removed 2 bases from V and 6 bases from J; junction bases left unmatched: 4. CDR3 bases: TGTGCCAGCAGTTTACCCGGACTAGCGGGGGGGCCCGGGGAGCTGTTTTTT. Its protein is CASSLPGLAGGPGELFF.

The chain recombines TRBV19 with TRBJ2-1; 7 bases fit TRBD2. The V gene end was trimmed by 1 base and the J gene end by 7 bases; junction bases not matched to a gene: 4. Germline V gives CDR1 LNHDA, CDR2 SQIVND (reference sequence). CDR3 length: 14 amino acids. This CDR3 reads CASSIGGRRNEQFF. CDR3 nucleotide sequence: TGTGCCAGTAGTATAGGCGGGAGACGGAATGAGCAGTTCTTC.

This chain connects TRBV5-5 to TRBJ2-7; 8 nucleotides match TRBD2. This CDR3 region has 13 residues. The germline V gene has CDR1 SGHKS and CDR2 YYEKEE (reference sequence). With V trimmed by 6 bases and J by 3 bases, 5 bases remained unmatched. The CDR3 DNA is TGTGCCAGCACCCCGGGAGGGTACTACGAGCAGTACTTC. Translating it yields CASTPGGYYEQYF. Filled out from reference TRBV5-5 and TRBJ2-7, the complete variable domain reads DAGVTQSPTHLIKTRGQQVTLRCSPISGHKSVSWYQQVLGQGPQFIFQYYEKEERGRGNFPDRFSARQFPNYSSELNVNALLLGDSALYLCASTPGGYYEQYFGPGTRLTVT.

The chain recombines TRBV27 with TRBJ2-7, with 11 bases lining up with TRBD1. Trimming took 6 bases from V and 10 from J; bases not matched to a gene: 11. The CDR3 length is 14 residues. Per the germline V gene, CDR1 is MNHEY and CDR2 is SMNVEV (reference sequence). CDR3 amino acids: CASRGAGQGAHQYF. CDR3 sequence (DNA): TGTGCCAGCAGGGGGGCCGGACAGGGGGCCCATCAGTACTTC.